Here is one T cell receptor beta chain with its context. This clonotype was observed many times. Its cognate antigen has yet to be identified. No base-level quality is on record; no much larger clone is a single base apart. The library was obtained by multiplex PCR. For sequencing, an Illumina HiSeq 4000 was employed. To build TCR beta libraries, CDR3 regions were amplified by Arm-PCR using iRepertoire HTBI primers. Before sequencing, the PCR products underwent gel purification. Processing in the source paper ran as follows. A total of roughly 65 TRBV and some 13 TRBJ segments were identified across samples and were used for gene usage analysis of CDR3 amino acid clonotypes. COPE and FqMerger were used to merge the filtered high-quality paired reads into contigs. BLAST was used to align contigs to the IMGT TRBV, TRBD and TRBJ reference genes, and CDR3 was defined following IMGT. Highly expanded clones were defined as clonotypes with a frequency above 0.1%. Shannon entropy was used to measure repertoire diversity, and the Gini coefficient was used to measure V-J evenness. Clonotypes shared by more than one individual were considered public. TCRdb's own reprocessing of the public reads used fastp at Q25 and MiXCR and kept productive beta chains. Rows with one shared CDR3 protein collapse into an entry with the most common genes and DNA. V and J calls and clone size were set by TCRdb, not the authors. The sample table contains approximately 500,000 distinct CDR3 sequences; only one count was recorded for 20% to 25% of them. Roughly 6.9% of the sample is in the top ten clones.

This sample was taken from a study of regulatory T cells in long-lasting Graves disease (dated by TCRdb to the early 2020s). About the study as a whole: Persistent Graves' disease was defined as persistently positive TSH receptor autoantibodies together with antithyroid drug treatment for over 5 years. This study used TCR sequencing and RNA sequencing of peripheral blood to compare persistent Graves' disease patients against newly diagnosed Graves' disease patients. The study was conducted in China and was registered as a clinical trial. A total of roughly 35 samples underwent TCR sequencing: roughly 13 from persistent and about 20 from newly diagnosed Graves' disease patients. On average, persistent Graves' disease patients in the clinical cohort had been on antithyroid drugs for eight to twelve years. Study-wide conclusions, independent of this receptor: Only the TCR beta chain was sequenced and analyzed. Only peripheral blood was studied, because thyroid tissue, the primary lesion, was inaccessible. More public clonotypes were shared among persistent patients (around 3,000) than among newly diagnosed patients (966). Compared with newly diagnosed patients, persistent Graves' disease patients had lower TCR Shannon entropy and fewer highly expanded clones, which suggests clonal expansion. TRBV28, TRBJ1-2 and TRBJ2-5 were preferentially used in persistent disease, while TRBV20-1 and TRBJ2-1 were favored in newly diagnosed disease. The authors acknowledged the small sample size as a limitation that may reduce accuracy.

The intended sense of this specimen's time point label: persistent/refractory GD, antithyroid drugs over 5 years with positive TRAb. For both TCR sequencing and RNA sequencing, RNA was extracted from PBMCs in TRIzol. The diagnosis of Graves' disease was made according to American Thyroid Association guidelines. Patients were recruited from an endocrinology department in Xi'an, China. From each patient, 7.5 to 9.5 milliliters of peripheral blood was collected into an EDTA anticoagulant tube. Ficoll Paque Plus density gradient separation was used to isolate PBMCs, and no further T cell sorting was done. An Agilent 2100 Bioanalyzer and agarose gel were used to check RNA quality, while a NanoDrop 2000 measured RNA concentration. Reading the germline V gene gives CDR1 MDHEN and CDR2 SYDVKM. Including cysteine and phenylalanine, the CDR3 has 15 amino acids. Solely the CDR3 DNA is kept, with 45 bases framed from the first base. At the junction V is shortened by 2 bases and J by 1 base, with 11 bases in between.

This receptor was taken from a female donor with Graves disease. The rearrangement joined TRBV28 to TRBJ1-1; too little of a D gene remains to name it. The specimen was peripheral blood mononuclear cells (PBMCs), collected when the disease was refractory, from a patient treated with antithyroid drugs. The CDR3 here reads CASSLGPLGNTEAFF. The nucleotide sequence reads TGTGCCAGCAGTTTAGGCCCTCTGGGGAACACTGAAGCTTTCTTT.